These 16 T cell receptor beta chains were all obtained from the same sample, sequenced in a study of blood T cell repertoires in COVID-19. TCRdb keeps only in-frame clones here, not all; method: immunoSEQ multiplex PCR. The sample contains 200,000 to 250,000 clones, around 90% of which appear only once. The specimen sequenced was PBMCs or T cells enriched from blood (not recorded which). The receptor set was obtained from a man between 25 and 39 years old who had been exposed to COVID-19.

The chain couples TRBV6-5 to TRBJ1-2; a possible D gene is TRBD1 (5 bases). This CDR3 contains 16 residues. V lost 2 bases to trimming and J lost 4 bases, with 17 bases between them. Germline V gene lookup returns CDR1 MNHEY and CDR2 SVGAGI. The CDR3 DNA reads TGTGCCAGCAGTTACAGACCCCAGGGTTTTTTCTATGGCTACACCTTC. Its protein is CASSYRPQGFFYGYTF.

The gene calls are TRBV30 and TRBJ1-2; D gene uncertain. CDR3 size: 14 residues. Looked up from germline, CDR1 is GTSNPN and CDR2 is SVGIG (reference sequence). With 0 bases removed from V and 2 bases from J, the gap between germline ends came to 10 bases. The CDR3 region is CAWSVLGRNYGYTF. Written as DNA, the CDR3 is TGTGCCTGGAGTGTACTAGGGAGAAACTATGGCTACACCTTC.

V is TRBV4-1 and J is TRBJ1-5; D is undetermined. This CDR3 spans 15 amino acids. Trimming stripped 4 bases from V and 4 bases from J, with 14 bases between. CDR1 MGHRA and CDR2 YSYEKL come from the germline V gene. The DNA of the CDR3 is TGCGCCAGCAGCCCCCATATAGAGGGTAATCAGCCCCAGCATTTT. It codes for CASSPHIEGNQPQHF.

The CDR3 loop is CASSLVGGGYEQYF. In DNA, the CDR3 is TGTGCCAGCAGCTTAGTAGGGGGCGGTTACGAGCAGTACTTC. The chain employs TRBV11-2 and TRBJ2-7; 7 bases are a match to TRBD1. Unmatched junction bases numbered 4, after V lost 1 base and J lost 4 bases. The CDR3 sequence is 14 residues long. Germline assignment: CDR1 SGHAT and CDR2 FQNNGV.

This chain connects TRBV2 to TRBJ2-5; TRBD1 might be the D (5 bases). Germline V gives CDR1 SNHLY, CDR2 FYNNEI. V lost 2 bases to trimming and J lost 4 bases, with 11 bases between them. The CDR3 runs 14 residues. The CDR3 region has the DNA TGTGCCAGCAGTGAATTGTGGCAGGGAGAGACCCAGTACTTC. Its protein is CASSELWQGETQYF.

This chain joins TRBV10-3 and TRBJ1-3; maybe TRBD1 (5 bases). Looked up from germline, CDR1 is ENHRY and CDR2 is SYGVKD. Deletions cut 6 bases from V and 3 bases from J, with 12 bases between. This CDR3 is 14 amino acids long. CDR3 coding DNA: TGTGCCATCAGGGCAGGGCAATATGGAAACACCATATATTTT. Translating gives CAIRAGQYGNTIYF.

The chain is built from TRBV20-1 and TRBJ1-2; possibly TRBD1 for D (5 bases). The length of the CDR3 is 11 residues. The germline CDR1 and CDR2 sequences are DFQATT and SNEGSKA (reference sequence). V shed 6 bases and J shed 6 bases, with 11 bases lying between them. CDR3 loop: CSASGSHGYTF. The CDR3 DNA follows: TGCAGTGCGTCAGGGTCCCATGGCTACACCTTC.

The CDR3 coding sequence is TGTGCCAGCAGCGACCGGGACAGGGACACCGGGGAGCTGTTTTTT. Its protein is CASSDRDRDTGELFF. This sequence joins TRBV7-2 and TRBJ2-2, with 9 bases identical to TRBD1. This CDR3 region has 15 residues. Germline CDR1 SGHTA, CDR2 FQGNSA. V lost 5 bases, J lost 3 bases, and 4 bases stayed unmatched.

A remark on this clone: The junction does not match germline at one end; this may be a read error. The V call is TRBV4-2, the J call TRBJ2-3, with TRBD2 matching over 7 bases. This CDR3 has 17 amino acids. CDR1 and CDR2 from the germline V gene are LGHNA and YNFKEQ. This CDR3 is CASSQDYGGEYTNTQYF. In DNA, the CDR3 is TGTGCCAGCAGCCAAGATTATGGGGGGGAGTACACAAATACGCAGTATTTT.

This chain uses TRBV7-2 with TRBJ2-5, with TRBD2 identical over 8 bases. The V and J ends lost 3 bases and 4 bases, in that order; junction bases with no gene match: 7. CDR1 and CDR2 (germline): SGHTA, FQGNSA. The CDR3 loop spans 15 amino acids. The CDR3 reads CASSFIGGALETQYF. CDR3 sequence (DNA): TGTGCCAGCAGCTTTATCGGGGGGGCTTTAGAGACCCAGTACTTC.

The chain has TRBV3-1 (or the pseudogene TRBV3-2) and TRBJ2-2, with 11 bases aligning to TRBD2. Trimming took 2 bases from V and 2 from J; bases not matched to a gene: 4. The CDR3 covers 17 residues. CDR1 is LGHDT, CDR2 YNNKEL, per germline (reference sequence). The CDR3 is CASSQSGLAENTGELFF. In DNA, the CDR3 is TGTGCCAGCAGCCAATCGGGACTAGCGGAAAACACCGGGGAGCTGTTTTTT.

The chain is built from TRBV7-9 and TRBJ1-1; D gene uncertain. The CDR3 consists of 14 residues. Germline CDR1 reads SEHNR; CDR2 reads FQNEAQ (reference sequence). The V end was cut by 2 bases, the J end by 1 base, with 8 bases between. Here the CDR3 reads CASSLNVGNTEAFF. CDR3 coding DNA: TGTGCCAGCAGCTTAAATGTCGGGAACACTGAAGCTTTCTTT.

The gene calls are TRBV3-1 (or the pseudogene TRBV3-2) and TRBJ1-1; a possible D gene is TRBD1 (6 bases). The V gene lost 6 bases and the J gene lost 1 base, with 21 bases spanning the gap. Germline V gene lookup returns CDR1 LGHDT and CDR2 YNNKEL (reference sequence). This CDR3 has 17 residues. CDR3 amino acids: CASRKLRDTNSNTEAFF. The CDR3 DNA sequence: TGTGCCAGCAGGAAATTACGGGACACAAATTCGAACACTGAAGCTTTCTTT.

Points on this clone: The sample has other DNA sequences that encode this CDR3 too. V and J are TRBV27 and TRBJ2-1, with D possibly TRBD1 on 5 matching bases. V lost 5 bases and J lost 0, with 5 bases in between. Germline V gives CDR1 MNHEY, CDR2 SMNVEV (reference sequence). The CDR3 runs to 13 residues. CDR3 nucleotide sequence: TGTGCCAGCAGTCAGGGCTCCTACAATGAGCAGTTCTTC. It encodes CASSQGSYNEQFF.

The gene calls are TRBV30 and TRBJ2-5, with 10 bases identical to TRBD2. Per the germline V gene, CDR1 is GTSNPN and CDR2 is SVGIG (reference sequence). Trimming at V came to 7 bases and at J to 5 bases, leaving 7 bases not matched to a gene. The CDR3 is 13 amino acids. The CDR3 spells CASSSGGAETQYF. CDR3 sequence (DNA): TGTGCCTCCAGCAGCGGGGGGGCGGAGACCCAGTACTTC. Full variable domain (remainder filled in from reference TRBV30 and TRBJ2-5): SQTIHQWPATLVQPVGSPLSLECTVEGTSNPNLYWYRQAAGRGLQLLFYSVGIGQISSEVPQNLSASRPQDRQFILSSKKLLLSDSGFYLCASSSGGAETQYFGPGTRLLVL.

The chain carries TRBV15 and TRBJ1-4; D gene uncertain. CDR3 length: 15 residues. Germline values: CDR1 LNHNV, CDR2 YYDKDF (reference sequence). V lost 1 base and J 1 base, leaving 7 bases between the germline ends. CDR3 in amino acids: CATSRVRVTNEKLFF. In DNA, the CDR3 is TGTGCCACCAGCAGAGTTAGAGTAACTAATGAAAAACTGTTTTTT.